This T cell receptor beta chain stems from a study of shared clonotypes between healthy human individuals. Study at large: Donors were a couple of women and a few men aged 18 to 49. Per donor, CD8 memory used one plate, CD8 naive used two, CD4 memory used three and CD4 naive used three.

Study-wide results and limits: Few donors restricted represented genetic and exposure-history diversity.

As for this clone: Its antigen is unknown.

Donors had no recently reported acute infections or vaccinations and were HIV-negative. Assay: immunoSEQ multiplex PCR; the TCRdb copy retains only in-frame clones and omits some. The table has fewer than 1.8 million clones, 98% seen once. V lost 11 bases, J lost 8 bases, and 21 bases lay in between. The CDR3 is 14 residues long. Germline V CDR1 and CDR2: LNHDA, SQIVND (reference sequence). The chain employs TRBV19 and TRBJ2-2, with TRBD1 as a possible D gene (6 bases). Sequencing was carried out using naive CD4+ T cells sorted from blood. Subset of the sample: CD45RA+ positively selected. This receptor was obtained from a man between 25 and 39 years old in good health. CDR3 bases: TGTGCCTGCGGCCGACAGGCGAAATCGGGGGAGCTGTTTTTT. Translated: CACGRQAKSGELFF. Full variable domain (missing parts from reference TRBV19 and TRBJ2-2): DGGITQSPKYLFRKEGQNVTLSCEQNLNHDAMYWYRQDPGQGLRLIYYSQIVNDFQKGDIAEGYSVSREKKESFPLTVTSAQKNPTAFYLCACGRQAKSGELFFGEGSRLTVL.